This section outlines one TCR beta chain sequence together with its context. Relative to the germline gene, one junction end is altered; a read error may explain this. This sample is part of a study of blood T cell repertoires in COVID-19. Overall study: The United States, Italy and Spain were the sources of the acute and convalescent COVID-19 samples. T cells, B-cell-depleted T cells, or PBMCs supplied cDNA or gDNA.

Study processing details: Amplification with reference gene primers provided the estimates of nucleated cell counts. Clones were sequenced by immunoSEQ multiplex PCR, and TCRdb holds only the in-frame ones, with some missing. Clonal size and the V and J genes are those of that table, whereas D and trimming came from the DNA. The profile shows 150,000 to 200,000 clones, around 89% of them singletons. The CDR3 has 13 amino acids. The germline CDR1 and CDR2 sequences are ENHRY and SYGVKD. This TCR was recovered from a human donor in a cohort sampled during active COVID-19. Sequencing was performed on peripheral blood. The chain is built from TRBV10-3 and TRBJ2-7; 9 positions match TRBD1. CDR3 region: CATSPGQGYEQYF. As DNA, the CDR3 is TGTGCCACCAGTCCGGGACAGGGCTACGAGCAGTACTTC.